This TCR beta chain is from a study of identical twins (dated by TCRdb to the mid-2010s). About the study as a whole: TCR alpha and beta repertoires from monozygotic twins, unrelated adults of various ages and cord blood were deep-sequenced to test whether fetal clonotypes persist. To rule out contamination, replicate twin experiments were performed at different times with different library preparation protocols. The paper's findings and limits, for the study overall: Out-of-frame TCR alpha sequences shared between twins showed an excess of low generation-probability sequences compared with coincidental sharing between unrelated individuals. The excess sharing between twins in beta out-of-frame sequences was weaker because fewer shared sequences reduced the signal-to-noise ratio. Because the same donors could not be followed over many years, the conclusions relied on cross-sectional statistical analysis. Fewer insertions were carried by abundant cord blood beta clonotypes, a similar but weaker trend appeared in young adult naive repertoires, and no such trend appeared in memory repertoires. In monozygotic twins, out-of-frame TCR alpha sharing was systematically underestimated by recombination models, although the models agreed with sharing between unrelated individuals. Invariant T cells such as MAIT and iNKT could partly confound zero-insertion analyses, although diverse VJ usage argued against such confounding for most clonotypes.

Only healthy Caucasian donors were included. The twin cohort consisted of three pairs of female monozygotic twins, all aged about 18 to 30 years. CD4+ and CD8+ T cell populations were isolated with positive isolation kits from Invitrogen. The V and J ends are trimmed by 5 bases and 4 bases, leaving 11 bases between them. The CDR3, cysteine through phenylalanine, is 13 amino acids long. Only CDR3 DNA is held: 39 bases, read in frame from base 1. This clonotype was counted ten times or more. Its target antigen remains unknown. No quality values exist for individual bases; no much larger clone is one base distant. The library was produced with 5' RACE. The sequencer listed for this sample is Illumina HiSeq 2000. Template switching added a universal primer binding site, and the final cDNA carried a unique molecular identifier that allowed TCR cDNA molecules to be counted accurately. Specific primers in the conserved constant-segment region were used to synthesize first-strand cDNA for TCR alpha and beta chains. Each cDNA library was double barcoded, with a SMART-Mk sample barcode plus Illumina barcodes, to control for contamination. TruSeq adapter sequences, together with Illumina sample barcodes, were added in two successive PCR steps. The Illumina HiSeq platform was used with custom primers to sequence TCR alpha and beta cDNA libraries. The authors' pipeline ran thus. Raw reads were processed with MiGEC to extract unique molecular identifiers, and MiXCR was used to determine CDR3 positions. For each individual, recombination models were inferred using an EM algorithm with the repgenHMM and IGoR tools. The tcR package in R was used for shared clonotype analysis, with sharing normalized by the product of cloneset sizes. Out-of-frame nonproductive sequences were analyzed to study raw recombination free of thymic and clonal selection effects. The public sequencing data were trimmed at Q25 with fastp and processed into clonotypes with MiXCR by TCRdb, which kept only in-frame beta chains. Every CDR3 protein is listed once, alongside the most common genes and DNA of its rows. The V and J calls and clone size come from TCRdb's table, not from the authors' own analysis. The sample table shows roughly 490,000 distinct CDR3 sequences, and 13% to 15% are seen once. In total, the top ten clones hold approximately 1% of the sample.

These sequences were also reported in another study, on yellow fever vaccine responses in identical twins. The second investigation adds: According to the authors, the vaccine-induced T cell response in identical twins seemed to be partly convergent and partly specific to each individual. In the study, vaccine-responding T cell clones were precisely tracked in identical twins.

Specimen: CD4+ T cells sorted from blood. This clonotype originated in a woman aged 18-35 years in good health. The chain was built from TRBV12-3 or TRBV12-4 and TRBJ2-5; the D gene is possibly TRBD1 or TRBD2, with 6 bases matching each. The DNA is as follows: TGTGCCAGCAGTCTCAAGGGGGGAGAGACCCAGTACTTC. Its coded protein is CASSLKGGETQYF.